The sequence of this T cell receptor (beta chain) was determined in a study of T cell responses to AZD1222 COVID-19 vaccine. Germline assignment: CDR1 SGHRS and CDR2 YFSETQ. CDR3 length equals 18 residues. Trimming cost V 4 bases and J 0 bases, with 21 bases left between them. In the case of this clone: Its cognate antigen is unknown.

Sequencing used immunoSEQ multiplex PCR; TCRdb keeps in-frame clones, though not all of them. Seen here are over 100,000 clones, 85% observed once, and the top ten hold 7.9%. Study-wide results and limits: Dominant at 160-218 and 743-854, vaccine-associated CD4 TCRs also spanned spike. The reported proportion of spike-specific TCRs targeting unmutated variant regions was nearly half. Rises in breadth and depth of Spike-specific TCRs came after two AZD1222 doses. Sampling that yielded the repertoires occurred only after the peak T cell response.

This sample comprised peripheral blood, obtained 28 days after the second dose of the MenACWY control vaccine. This clonotype was obtained from an adult who received the MenACWY meningococcal vaccine as a control. This sequence joins TRBV5-1 and TRBJ2-3; possible D gene TRBD2, 5 bases. The CDR3 region is CASSEGLGRRASTDTQYF. CDR3 DNA: TGCGCCAGCAGCGAAGGACTTGGAAGGAGAGCAAGCACAGATACGCAGTATTTT.